These 23 T cell receptor beta chains share one sample of origin, sequenced in a study of response to subunit inactivated influenza vaccine. TCRdb independently ran MiXCR on the RT-PCR reads; one entry per CDR3 protein. Altogether a few hundred thousand distinct CDR3 sequences are present, around 15% being singletons, with the ten largest covering around 10%. Sequencing used PBMCs from blood, obtained 11 to 12 days after vaccination. All receptors come from a man aged 45 to 65 who received an inactivated influenza vaccine.

This clonotype came up many times. The CDR3 here is CASSHRDRPLQAFF. The CDR3 coding sequence is TGTGCCAGCAGCCACCGGGACAGGCCACTCCAAGCTTTCTTT. This chain links TRBV3-1 with TRBJ1-1; 8 nucleotides agree with TRBD1. The germline V gene has CDR1 LGHDT and CDR2 YNNKEL (reference sequence). The J segment lost 9 bases and the V segment lost 3 bases, leaving 9 bases of the junction unmatched. This CDR3 contains 14 residues.

This rearrangement joins TRBV7-2 to TRBJ2-3; D not resolved. Germline CDR1 reads SGHTA; CDR2 reads FQGNSA. The CDR3 contains 16 residues. The V end lost 1 base, the J end lost 2 bases, and 13 bases lay between the germline ends. The CDR3 bases are TGTGCCAGCAGCTTAGAAGGTGTGGGCCCCACAGATACGCAGTATTTT. Its translation is CASSLEGVGPTDTQYF. The full variable domain, rest sourced from reference TRBV7-2 and TRBJ2-3, is GAGVSQSPSNKVTEKGKDVELRCDPISGHTALYWYRQSLGQGLEFLIYFQGNSAPDKSGLPSDRFSAERTGGSVSTLTIQRTQQEDSAVYLCASSLEGVGPTDTQYFGPGTRLTVL.

This clonotype showed up many times. V and J are TRBV12-3 or TRBV12-4 and TRBJ2-3; weak D call: TRBD2 (5 bases). V was trimmed by 3 bases and J by 0 bases, leaving 13 bases between them. The CDR3 spans 16 residues. The CDR3 DNA reads as TGTGCCAGCAGTTTTAGAAACGGAGGCAGCACAGATACGCAGTATTTT. This gives the protein CASSFRNGGSTDTQYF.

This clonotype was observed a few times. The V gene is TRBV28, the J gene TRBJ1-5; D ambiguous. Trimming removed 3 bases from V and 2 bases from J, with 11 bases in between. Germline V lookup: CDR1 MDHEN, CDR2 SYDVKM. CDR3 size: 15 residues. CDR3 nucleotide sequence: TGTGCCAGCAGTTTTTCCAGGTTTGGCAATCAGCCCCAGCATTTT. Residues: CASSFSRFGNQPQHF.

The chain recombines TRBV4-1 with TRBJ1-6; 9 bases match TRBD1. There are 15 residues in the CDR3. Germline CDR1 MGHRA, CDR2 YSYEKL. Trimming cost V 1 base and J 10 bases; bases outside gene matches: 5. CDR3 sequence reads: CASSQGLQGASPLHF. As DNA, the CDR3 is TGCGCCAGCAGCCAAGGACTACAGGGGGCATCACCCCTCCACTTT.

V usage is TRBV5-6 and J usage is TRBJ2-1, with no clear D. Germline assignment: CDR1 SGHDT and CDR2 YYEEEE. The CDR3 loop spans 12 amino acids. V lost 5 bases, J lost 9 bases, and 12 bases lay in between. The CDR3 DNA reads TGTGCCAGCAGTTCGGGTATAGGTGAGCAGTTCTTC. Its protein product is CASSSGIGEQFF.

In this sample, this clonotype turned up many times. The chain uses TRBV5-1 and TRBJ2-3, with D possibly being TRBD1 (6 bases). Germline CDR1 is SGHRS and CDR2 is YFSETQ. The V end was cut by 3 bases, the J end by 5 bases, with 7 bases between. CDR3 length: 12 residues. CDR3 in amino acids: CASSSGVDTQYF. The CDR3 DNA reads TGCGCCAGCAGCTCAGGGGTAGATACGCAGTATTTT.

The chain joins TRBV29-1 to TRBJ2-5; possible D gene TRBD2, 5 bases. V gave up 2 bases and J gave up 2 bases, with 12 bases separating them. This CDR3 region has 14 residues. Germline assignment: CDR1 SQVTM and CDR2 ANQGSEA. The CDR3 DNA sequence: TGCAGCGTTGAAACAAGTTCGGGACAAGAGACCCAGTACTTC. Protein sequence: CSVETSSGQETQYF. The whole variable domain, filled in from reference TRBV29-1 and TRBJ2-5, reads SAVISQKPSRDICQRGTSLTIQCQVDSQVTMMFWYRQQPGQSLTLIATANQGSEATYESGFVIDKFPISRPNLTFSTLTVSNMSPEDSSIYLCSVETSSGQETQYFGPGTRLLVL.

Of note for this clonotype: One end of the junction does not line up with germline, which may come from a read error. The V call is TRBV29-1, the J call TRBJ2-5; possibly TRBD2 for D (5 bases). The CDR3 sequence is 10 residues long. Looked up from germline, CDR1 is SQVTM and CDR2 is ANQGSEA. The CDR3 coding sequence is TGCAGCGTCAGTAGGGAGACCCACTACTTC. Its translation is CSVSRETHYF. The full variable domain, its missing parts supplied by reference TRBV29-1 and TRBJ2-5, is SAVISQKPSRDICQRGTSLTIQCQVDSQVTMMFWYRQQPGQSLTLIATANQGSEATYESGFVIDKFPISRPNLTFSTLTVSNMSPEDSSIYLCSVSRETHYFGPGTRLLVL.

This clonotype was counted only a few times. The gene calls are TRBV21-1 and TRBJ2-7; TRBD2, the table's D call, lacks a check against the DNA. TRBV21-1 has pseudogene status. The CDR3 spans 16 residues. The DNA of the CDR3 is TGTGCCAGCAGCCACTTCCGACGAGCGGGTACCTACGAGCAGTACTTC. Amino acids: CASSHFRRAGTYEQYF.

The V and J genes are TRBV11-2 and TRBJ2-1, with 7 bases that match TRBD2. The CDR3 is 15 amino acids. Germline CDR1 and CDR2: SGHAT and FQNNGV. The J segment lost 7 bases and the V segment lost 5 bases, leaving 11 bases of the junction unmatched. The chain's CDR3 is CASSPTWEGTNEQFF. CDR3 coding DNA: TGTGCCAGCAGCCCTACCTGGGAGGGTACAAATGAGCAGTTCTTC.

The gene calls are TRBV4-3 and TRBJ2-7, with D unresolved. V was clipped by 1 base and J by 3 bases, with 7 bases between them. Germline V lookup: CDR1 LGHNA, CDR2 YSLEER. The CDR3 covers 13 residues. Written as DNA, the CDR3 is TGCGCCAGCAGCCAAGGGTTGTTCTACGAGCAGTACTTC. Translation gives CASSQGLFYEQYF.

V is TRBV20-1 and J is TRBJ2-1; D possibly corresponds to TRBD1 (5 bases). V lost 3 bases and J lost 2, with 8 bases in between. The CDR3 loop spans 13 amino acids. From germline, CDR1 is DFQATT and CDR2 SNEGSKA (reference sequence). The CDR3 is CSASRTTYNEQFF. DNA of the CDR3: TGCAGTGCTAGCAGGACAACCTACAATGAGCAGTTCTTC.

This clonotype has a count of ten or more. The chain links TRBV27 to TRBJ2-3; D is tentatively TRBD1 or TRBD2 (5 bases each). V lost 6 bases to trimming and J lost 3 bases, with 16 bases between them. This CDR3 contains 15 residues. The V gene's germline CDR1 is MNHEY and CDR2 SMNVEV (reference sequence). The CDR3 nucleotides are TGTGCCAGCAGCCTCGGGACCTTATCAACAGATACGCAGTATTTT. This encodes CASSLGTLSTDTQYF.

V gene TRBV29-1 combines with J gene TRBJ2-7, with TRBD1 identical over 7 bases. Germline V gives CDR1 SQVTM, CDR2 ANQGSEA. The CDR3 spans 12 residues. The trim removed 7 bases at V and 3 bases at J, leaving 6 bases unmatched. The DNA for the CDR3 is TGCAGCGCCCGGACAGGAGACTACGAGCAGTACTTC. It codes for CSARTGDYEQYF.

The chain links TRBV11-3 to TRBJ2-3; tentatively, D is TRBD1 (6 bases). This CDR3 contains 13 residues. Trimming shortened V by 5 bases and J by 9 bases, and 15 bases separated the two germline ends. Germline assignment: CDR1 SGHNT and CDR2 YENEEA. The CDR3 sequence is CASSLRAGETQYF. The CDR3 region has the DNA TGTGCCAGCAGCCTTAGAGCAGGGGAGACGCAGTATTTT.

This chain uses TRBV29-1 with TRBJ1-3; D might be TRBD1 (6 bases). The length of the CDR3 is 14 residues. CDR1 is SQVTM, CDR2 ANQGSEA, per germline. V was pared by 5 bases and J by 2 bases, with 13 bases between. The CDR3 DNA reads TGCAGCGTTCGAACGGGACAAACTGGAAACACCATATATTTT. This codes for CSVRTGQTGNTIYF.

Ten or more counts support this clonotype. The genes are TRBV5-1 and TRBJ2-5, with TRBD1 matching over 8 bases. This CDR3 has 15 amino acids. V trimming: 1 base; J trimming: 4 bases; junction bases outside the gene matches: 6. The germline V gene encodes CDR1 SGHRS and CDR2 YFSETQ. CDR3 amino acids: CASSLWTGKGETQYF. The CDR3 coding sequence is TGCGCCAGCAGCTTGTGGACAGGGAAGGGAGAGACCCAGTACTTC.

The sample holds a few counts of this clonotype. V is TRBV11-1 and J is TRBJ2-2, with 11 bases fitting TRBD2. The CDR3 is made up of 18 amino acids. The J segment lost 0 bases and the V segment lost 4 bases, leaving 7 bases of the junction unmatched. Germline CDR1 reads SGHAT; CDR2 reads FQDESV (reference sequence). The CDR3 nucleotides are TGTGCCAGCAGCTCGACCTTAGCGGGAGGGGCGAACACCGGGGAGCTGTTTTTT. Amino acids: CASSSTLAGGANTGELFF.

This clonotype was counted a few times. This chain links TRBV9 with TRBJ2-3; TRBD2 aligns across 10 bases. CDR3 length: 16 amino acids. V lost 4 bases and J lost 4; bases outside the gene matches: 9. Germline V CDR1 and CDR2: SGDLS, YYNGEE. The CDR3 region has the DNA TGTGCCAGCAGCCAAGATGGGACTAGCGTGTCAGATACGCAGTATTTT. The encoded protein is CASSQDGTSVSDTQYF.

The V gene is TRBV7-9, the J gene TRBJ2-3; a possible D gene is TRBD1 (5 bases). Germline-derived CDR1 and CDR2 are SEHNR and FQNEAQ (reference sequence). This CDR3 contains 12 residues. V gave up 7 bases and J gave up 5 bases, with 10 bases separating them. Written as DNA, the CDR3 is TGTGCCAGCACCCACGACAGAGATACGCAGTATTTT. It is translated as CASTHDRDTQYF. Full variable domain (missing parts from reference TRBV7-9 and TRBJ2-3): DTGVSQNPRHKITKRGQNVTFRCDPISEHNRLYWYRQTLGQGPEFLTYFQNEAQLEKSRLLSDRFSAERPKGSFSTLEIQRTEQGDSAMYLCASTHDRDTQYFGPGTRLTVL.

This clonotype showed up just a few times. The chain couples TRBV4-2 to TRBJ2-3; 11 bases are shared with TRBD2. Trimming at V came to 4 bases and at J to 4 bases, leaving 4 bases not matched to a gene. Germline V gene sequence: CDR1 LGHNA, CDR2 YNFKEQ. The CDR3 runs 15 residues. In nucleotides, the CDR3 is TGTGCCAGCAGCCCCCAACTAGCGGGGGCAGATACGCAGTATTTT. It codes for CASSPQLAGADTQYF.

There are a few counts of this clonotype. The rearrangement links TRBV7-2 to TRBJ1-5; D unresolved. V lost 5 bases and J lost 3, with 11 bases in between. The V gene's germline CDR1 is SGHTA and CDR2 FQGNSA. The CDR3 contains 14 residues. CDR3 residues: CASSLGRNNQPQHF. Written as DNA, the CDR3 is TGTGCCAGCAGCCTGGGTAGGAACAATCAGCCCCAGCATTTT.